This passage covers 16 T cell receptor beta chains from one sample sequenced in a study of regulatory T cells in long-lasting Graves disease. The time point is: persistent/refractory GD, antithyroid drugs over 5 years with positive TRAb. There was RNA extracted from PBMCs, and the TCR library was made from it. Arm-PCR of CDR3 regions and iRepertoire HTBI primers were used to build TCR beta libraries. Via MiXCR, TCRdb re-called the multiplex PCR reads, giving one row per CDR3 protein. This table holds approximately 400,000 distinct CDR3 sequences, roughly 24% found once. This specimen consisted of peripheral blood mononuclear cells (PBMCs), obtained when the disease was refractory, from a patient treated with antithyroid drugs. The receptors derive from a woman in her forties with Graves disease.

This clonotype was recorded many times. The J gene is TRBJ1-1, the V gene TRBV28; D remains ambiguous. V was trimmed by 8 bases and J by 0 bases, leaving 13 bases between them. This CDR3 is 14 amino acids long. Germline CDR1 is MDHEN and CDR2 is SYDVKM. The CDR3 protein is CASRKVELNTEAFF. The CDR3 DNA reads as TGTGCCAGCCGAAAGGTGGAATTGAACACTGAAGCTTTCTTT.

This clonotype was detected a few times. This rearrangement joins TRBV28 to TRBJ2-1, with TRBD2 matching over 12 bases. Per germline, CDR1 MDHEN and CDR2 SYDVKM. The CDR3 is 16 amino acids. V shed 3 bases and J 13 bases; nucleotides not matched to a gene: 13. CDR3 nucleotide sequence: TGTGCCAGCAGTTTCAAGAGGGCTAGCGGGAGGGTTCAACAGTTCTTC. This encodes CASSFKRASGRVQQFF.

As for this clonotype: Its ends do not fully match the called genes, so a read error is possible. The chain has TRBV29-1 and TRBJ2-4, with TRBD2 matching over 9 bases. This CDR3 is 13 amino acids long. Germline CDR1 SQVTM, CDR2 ANQGSEA. The CDR3: CSVVLAGSWIPFF. CDR3 nucleotide sequence: TGCAGCGTTGTGCTAGCGGGGTCTTGGATTCCGTTCTTC.

This clonotype was seen ten or more times. The V call is TRBV25-1, the J call TRBJ1-1; TRBD1 matches at 8 bases. The CDR3 is made up of 16 amino acids. CDR1 is MGHDK, CDR2 SYGVNS, per germline. J gave up 1 base and V 8 bases, and 12 bases lay outside the gene matches. The CDR3 loop is CASEGRGRLGNTEAFF. In nucleotides, the CDR3 is TGTGCCAGCGAAGGCAGGGGGCGGTTGGGGAACACTGAAGCTTTCTTT.

Of note for this clonotype: One base away lies a much larger clone, so this may be a sequencing read error. This chain connects TRBV7-2 to TRBJ1-5, with D tentatively TRBD1 (5 bases). Per the germline V gene, CDR1 is SGHTA and CDR2 is FQGNSA. The CDR3 extends over 17 amino acids. The CDR3 loop is CASSYNPGTHRGQPQRF. CDR3 nucleotide sequence: TGTGCCAGCAGCTACAACCCCGGGACCCATCGAGGGCAGCCCCAGCGTTTT.

The rearrangement joins TRBV6-1 to TRBJ2-7; D perhaps matches TRBD1 (6 bases). Germline-derived CDR1 and CDR2 are MNHNS and SASEGT. This CDR3 spans 13 amino acids. The germline V and J ends were trimmed by 11 bases and 3 bases, with 17 bases remaining between them. CDR3 residues: CAATTGDNYEQYF. In DNA, the CDR3 is TGTGCCGCCACGACCGGGGACAACTACGAGCAGTACTTC.

This clonotype was recorded many times. The chain combines TRBV10-3 with TRBJ1-5; no clear D gene. Trimming pared 3 bases from V and 0 bases from J, leaving 6 bases between. Germline V gene lookup returns CDR1 ENHRY and CDR2 SYGVKD. The CDR3 length is 14 residues. CDR3 sequence (DNA): TGTGCCATCAGTGAACTGGTTAGCAATCAGCCCCAGCATTTT. Protein: CAISELVSNQPQHF.

There are many counts of this clonotype. The V call is TRBV14, the J call TRBJ2-5; 9 nucleotides match TRBD1. The junction had 11 bases not matched to a gene; V was cut back by 3 bases and J by 0 bases. The CDR3 sequence is 18 residues long. The germline CDR1 and CDR2 sequences are SGHDN and FVKESK. CDR3 residues: CASSHGDRGIFYQETQYF. CDR3 nucleotides: TGTGCCAGCAGCCATGGCGACAGGGGGATTTTTTACCAAGAGACCCAGTACTTC.

In its sample, this clonotype was seen a few times. The CDR3 protein is CASSPPGTVNSPLHF. CDR3 sequence (DNA): TGTGCCAGCAGCCCCCCTGGGACGGTGAATTCACCCCTCCACTTT. This rearrangement joins TRBV7-9 to TRBJ1-6, with TRBD1 as a possible D gene (5 bases). V shed 5 bases and J shed 7 bases, with 15 bases lying between them. This CDR3 contains 15 residues. Per germline, CDR1 SEHNR and CDR2 FQNEAQ (reference sequence). Variable domain in full (rest from reference TRBV7-9 and TRBJ1-6): DTGVSQNPRHKITKRGQNVTFRCDPISEHNRLYWYRQTLGQGPEFLTYFQNEAQLEKSRLLSDRFSAERPKGSFSTLEIQRTEQGDSAMYLCASSPPGTVNSPLHFGNGTRLTVT.

This chain uses TRBV7-2 with TRBJ2-1; TRBD2 aligns across 10 bases. The germline V gene encodes CDR1 SGHTA and CDR2 FQGNSA. The junction had 6 bases not matched to a gene; V was cut back by 1 base and J by 6 bases. The CDR3 covers 16 residues. CDR3 DNA: TGTGCCAGCAGCTTAGGTTCTAGCGGGAGAGTCAATGAGCAGTTCTTC. This translates into CASSLGSSGRVNEQFF. The variable domain in full, with the rest retrieved from reference TRBV7-2 and TRBJ2-1, is GAGVSQSPSNKVTEKGKDVELRCDPISGHTALYWYRQSLGQGLEFLIYFQGNSAPDKSGLPSDRFSAERTGGSVSTLTIQRTQQEDSAVYLCASSLGSSGRVNEQFFGPGTRLTVL.

This clonotype occurred many times. The rearrangement links TRBV5-1 to TRBJ1-1, with unresolved D. This CDR3 contains 13 residues. Looked up from germline, CDR1 is SGHRS and CDR2 is YFSETQ. Trimming left V 4 bases short and J 0 bases short, with 7 bases between. The CDR3 protein is CASSPWMNTEAFF. The CDR3 DNA is TGCGCCAGCAGCCCATGGATGAACACTGAAGCTTTCTTT.

This clonotype was recorded a few times. The chain carries TRBV5-6 and TRBJ1-4; possible D gene TRBD1, 5 bases. The CDR3 has 13 residues. CDR1 is SGHDT, CDR2 YYEEEE, per germline. V shed 5 bases and J shed 10 bases, with 15 bases lying between them. The CDR3 loop reads CASSSDSIGKLFF. The CDR3 DNA is TGTGCCAGCAGTTCAGACAGCATCGGAAAACTGTTTTTT.

The chain recombines TRBV28 with TRBJ2-1; 10 bases are shared with TRBD2. V lost 8 bases to trimming and J lost 7 bases; unmatched junction nucleotides: 11. Per germline, CDR1 MDHEN and CDR2 SYDVKM. This CDR3 region has 15 residues. The CDR3 region has the DNA TGTGCCAGCGGATGGCTAGCGGGAGAGAAGAATGAGCAGTTCTTC. As protein: CASGWLAGEKNEQFF.

The chain recombines TRBV10-1 with TRBJ1-2; weak D call: TRBD1 (5 bases). Germline V lookup: CDR1 WNHNN, CDR2 SYGVQD (reference sequence). V gave up 0 bases and J gave up 6 bases, with 11 bases separating them. The CDR3 sequence is 14 residues long. The CDR3 nucleotides read TGCGCCAGCAGTGAGTCAGCGGACAACCATGGCTACACCTTC. It encodes CASSESADNHGYTF.

The gene calls are TRBV5-1 and TRBJ1-3; 7 nucleotides align to TRBD1. Germline loops: CDR1 SGHRS, CDR2 YFSETQ. V lost 4 bases and J lost 2; bases outside the gene matches: 6. This CDR3 region has 15 residues. CDR3 DNA: TGCGCCAGCAGCCCACAGGGGCCTCCTGGAAACACCATATATTTT. Translated, it gives CASSPQGPPGNTIYF.

This clonotype came up many times. The chain has TRBV20-1 and TRBJ1-6; TRBD1 might be the D (6 bases). Germline values: CDR1 DFQATT, CDR2 SNEGSKA (reference sequence). V lost 2 bases and J lost 7, with 12 bases in between. The CDR3 length is 14 residues. The CDR3 coding sequence is TGCAGTGCTAGATCAGGGGCCATAAATTCACCCCTCCACTTT. Translating gives CSARSGAINSPLHF.